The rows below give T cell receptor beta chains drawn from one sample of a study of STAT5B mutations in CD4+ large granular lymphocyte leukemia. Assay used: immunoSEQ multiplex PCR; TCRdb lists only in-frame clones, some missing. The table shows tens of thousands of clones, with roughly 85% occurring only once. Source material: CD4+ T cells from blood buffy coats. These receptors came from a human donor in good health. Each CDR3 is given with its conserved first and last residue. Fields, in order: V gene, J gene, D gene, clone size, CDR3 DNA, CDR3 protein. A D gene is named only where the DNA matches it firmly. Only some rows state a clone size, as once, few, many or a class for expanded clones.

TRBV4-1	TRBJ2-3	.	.	TGCGCCAGCAGCCAAAGGGGGGCGGGACGCACAGATACGCAGTATTTT	CASSQRGAGRTDTQYF
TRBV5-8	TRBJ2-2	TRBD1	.	TGTGCCAGCAGATGGCAGGGGGCGGTCACCGGGGAGCTGTTTTTT	CASRWQGAVTGELFF
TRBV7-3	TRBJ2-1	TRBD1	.	TGTGCCAGCAGCTTCGGGGACAGGGGGGGAGGAAATGAGCAGTTCTTC	CASSFGDRGGGNEQFF
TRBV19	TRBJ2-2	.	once	TGTGCCAGTAGTCCCCGGAAGGGTACGCCGGGCACCGGGGAGCTGTTTTTT	CASSPRKGTPGTGELFF
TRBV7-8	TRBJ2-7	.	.	TGTGCCAGCAGCTTAGCGGGAGTTTACGAGCAGTACTTC	CASSLAGVYEQYF
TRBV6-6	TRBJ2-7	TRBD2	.	TGTGCCAGCAGTTACAGGCGGGAGGGCCTAGACGAGCAGTACTTC	CASSYRREGLDEQYF
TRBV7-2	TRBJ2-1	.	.	TGTGCCAGCAGCCGCGACAGGTCCTACAATGAGCAGTTCTTC	CASSRDRSYNEQFF
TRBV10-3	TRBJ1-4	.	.	TGTGCCATCAGTGAGCGACAGTCATCTGATGAAAAACTGTTTTTT	CAISERQSSDEKLFF
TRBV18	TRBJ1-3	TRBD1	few	TGTGCCAGCTCACCGCTCCGGGACAGGTTCTCTGGAAACACCATATATTTT	CASSPLRDRFSGNTIYF
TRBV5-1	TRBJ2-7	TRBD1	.	TGCGCCAGCACTCAGGGGGACAGGGAGGTTCACGAGCAGTACTTC	CASTQGDREVHEQYF
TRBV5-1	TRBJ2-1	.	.	TGCGCCAGCAGCAGATGGGACCTGCAGGAGCAGTTCTTC	CASSRWDLQEQFF
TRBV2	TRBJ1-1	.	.	TGTGCCAGCAGTGTTCAGGGGAGGGGTACTGAAGCTTTCTTT	CASSVQGRGTEAFF
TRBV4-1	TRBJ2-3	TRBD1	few	TGCGCCAGCAGCCAATATGAGGGACAGGGGACCCCGCAGTATTTT	CASSQYEGQGTPQYF
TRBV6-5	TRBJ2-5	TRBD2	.	TGTGCCAGCAGCTCGGGACTAGCGGGAGAAGAGACCCAGTACTTC	CASSSGLAGEETQYF
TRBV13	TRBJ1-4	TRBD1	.	TGTGCCAGCAGCGCCCCCCCCGGACAGGGGGATGAAAAACTGTTTTTT	CASSAPPGQGDEKLFF
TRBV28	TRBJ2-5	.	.	TGTGCCAGCAGTGTCCCAGGACTACAAGAGACCCAGTACTTC	CASSVPGLQETQYF
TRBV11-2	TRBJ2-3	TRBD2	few	TGTGCCAGCAGCAAGGGACTAGCGGGTAGGAGGGTCACAGATACGCAGTATTTT	CASSKGLAGRRVTDTQYF
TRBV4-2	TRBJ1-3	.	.	TGTGCCAGCAGCCAAGATCTCAGTCAGACTGGAAACACCATATATTTT	CASSQDLSQTGNTIYF
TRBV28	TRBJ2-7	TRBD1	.	TGTGCCAGCAGTCCAACAGGGGGCTGGTCAACCTACGAGCAGTACTTC	CASSPTGGWSTYEQYF
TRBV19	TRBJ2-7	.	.	TGTGCCAGTAGTATTTCGGCCACAGTAAGGATTAACCCCTACGAGCAGTACTTC	CASSISATVRINPYEQYF
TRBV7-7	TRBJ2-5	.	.	TGTGCCAGCAGCGAGGGAAAAGAGACCCAGTACTTC	CASSEGKETQYF
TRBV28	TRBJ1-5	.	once	TGTGCCAGCATCGGAGGGACACGGAGTAATCAGCCCCAGCATTTT	CASIGGTRSNQPQHF
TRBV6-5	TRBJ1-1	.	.	TGTGCCAGCAGTTACTACGGGGGGGCTAGGACTGAAGCTTTCTTT	CASSYYGGARTEAFF
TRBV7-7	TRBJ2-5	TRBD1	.	TGTGCTAGCAGCTCCGGGACAGGGTGGAGAGAGACCCAGTACTTC	CASSSGTGWRETQYF
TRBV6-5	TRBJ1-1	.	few	TGTGCCAGCCGGGAGTCTCACGCTGAAGCTTTCTTT	CASRESHAEAFF
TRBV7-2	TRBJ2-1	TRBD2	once	TGTGCCAGCAGAGGGACTAGCGGGAGTCGGAATGAGCAGTTCTTC	CASRGTSGSRNEQFF
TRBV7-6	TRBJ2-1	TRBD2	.	TGTGCCAGCAGACACCTAGCGGGAGGGCCCTCGGCTGAGCAGTTCTTC	CASRHLAGGPSAEQFF
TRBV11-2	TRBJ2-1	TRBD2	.	TGTGCCAGCAGCTTATTCCGGACTAGCGGAGCCTACAATGAGCAGTTCTTC	CASSLFRTSGAYNEQFF
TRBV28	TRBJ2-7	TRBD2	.	TGTGCCAGCCGGACTAGCGGGAGGTCCTACGAGCAGTACTTC	CASRTSGRSYEQYF
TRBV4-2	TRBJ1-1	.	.	TGTGCCAGCAGCCAAGATGTGGGCACTGAAGCTTTCTTT	CASSQDVGTEAFF
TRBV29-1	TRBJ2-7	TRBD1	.	TGCAGCGTTGATGGGACAGACAGACCATACGAGCAGTACTTC	CSVDGTDRPYEQYF
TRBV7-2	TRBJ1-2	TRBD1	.	TGTGCCAGCAGAACAGGGGCGCAAGGCTACACCTTC	CASRTGAQGYTF
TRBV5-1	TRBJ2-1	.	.	TGCGCCAGCAGCCCCGTCGTGGAGGACAATGAGCAGTTCTTC	CASSPVVEDNEQFF
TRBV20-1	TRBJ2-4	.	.	TGCAGTGCTAGAGATCGGCACATTCAGTACTTC	CSARDRHIQYF
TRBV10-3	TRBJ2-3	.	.	TGTGCCTCGACCAAAGGGGGGGTTGGGGCAGATACGCAGTATTTT	CASTKGGVGADTQYF
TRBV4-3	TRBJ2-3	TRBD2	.	TGCGCCAGCAGCCAAGATAGGGCTAGCGGGAGAGATACGCAGTATTTT	CASSQDRASGRDTQYF